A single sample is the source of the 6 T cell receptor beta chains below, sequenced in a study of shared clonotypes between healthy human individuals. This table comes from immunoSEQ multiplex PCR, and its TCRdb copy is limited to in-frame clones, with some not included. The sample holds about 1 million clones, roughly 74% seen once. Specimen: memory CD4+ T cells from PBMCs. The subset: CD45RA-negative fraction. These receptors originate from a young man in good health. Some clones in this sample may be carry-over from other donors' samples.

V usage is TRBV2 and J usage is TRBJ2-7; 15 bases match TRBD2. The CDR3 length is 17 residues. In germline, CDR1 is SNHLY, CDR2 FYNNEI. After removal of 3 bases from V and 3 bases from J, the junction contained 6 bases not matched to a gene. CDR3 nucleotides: TGTGCCAGCAGTGATCCCGGACTAGCGGGAGGGAACTACGAGCAGTACTTC. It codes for CASSDPGLAGGNYEQYF.

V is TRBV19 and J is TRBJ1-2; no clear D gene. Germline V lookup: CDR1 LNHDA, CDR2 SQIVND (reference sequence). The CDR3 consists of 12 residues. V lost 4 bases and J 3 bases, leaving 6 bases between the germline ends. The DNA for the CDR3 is TGTGCCAGTAGTACAGTCTACTATGGCTACACCTTC. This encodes CASSTVYYGYTF. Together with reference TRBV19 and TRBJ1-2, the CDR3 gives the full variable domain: DGGITQSPKYLFRKEGQNVTLSCEQNLNHDAMYWYRQDPGQGLRLIYYSQIVNDFQKGDIAEGYSVSREKKESFPLTVTSAQKNPTAFYLCASSTVYYGYTFGSGTRLTVV.

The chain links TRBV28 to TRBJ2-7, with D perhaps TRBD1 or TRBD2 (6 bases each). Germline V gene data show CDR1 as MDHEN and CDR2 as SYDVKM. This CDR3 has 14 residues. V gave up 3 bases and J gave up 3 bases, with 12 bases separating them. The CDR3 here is CASSLPGASYEQYF. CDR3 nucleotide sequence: TGTGCCAGCAGTTTGCCGGGGGCGAGCTACGAGCAGTACTTC.

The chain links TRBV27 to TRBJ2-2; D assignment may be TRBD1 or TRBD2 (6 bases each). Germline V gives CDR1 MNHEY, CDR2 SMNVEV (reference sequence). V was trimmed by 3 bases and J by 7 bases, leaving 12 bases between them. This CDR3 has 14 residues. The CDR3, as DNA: TGTGCCAGCAGTTTGAGGGGGGTCGGCGGGGAGCTGTTTTTT. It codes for CASSLRGVGGELFF.

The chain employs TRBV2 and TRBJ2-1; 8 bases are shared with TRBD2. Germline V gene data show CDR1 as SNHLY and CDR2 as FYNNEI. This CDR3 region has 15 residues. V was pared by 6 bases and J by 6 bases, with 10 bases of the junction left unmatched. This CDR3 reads CASRAIRTSRNEQFF. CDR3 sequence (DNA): TGTGCCAGCAGAGCCATCCGGACTAGCCGCAATGAGCAGTTCTTC.

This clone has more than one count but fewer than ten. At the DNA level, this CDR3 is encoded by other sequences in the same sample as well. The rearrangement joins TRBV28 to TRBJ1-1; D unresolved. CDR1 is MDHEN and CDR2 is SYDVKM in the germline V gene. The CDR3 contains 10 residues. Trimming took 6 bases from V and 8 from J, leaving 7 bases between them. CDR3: CASSRAEAFF. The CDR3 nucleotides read TGTGCCAGCAGCAGAGCCGAAGCTTTCTTT. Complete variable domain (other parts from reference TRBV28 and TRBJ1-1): DVKVTQSSRYLVKRTGEKVFLECVQDMDHENMFWYRQDPGLGLRLIYFSYDVKMKEKGDIPEGYSVSREKKERFSLILESASTNQTSMYLCASSRAEAFFGQGTRLTVV.